Below, one T cell receptor beta chain is given with its context. The antigen is undetermined. The identical CDR3 is also encoded by other nucleotide sequences in the sample. The data were produced by immunoSEQ multiplex PCR, yet TCRdb's version contains in-frame clones alone and is incomplete. This table has approximately 15,000 clones, under 80% appearing once. The data were obtained in a study of T cell repertoires in ileal Crohn's disease. Looking at the study overall: All patients had surgery for stricturing (around 60%) or penetrating (around 40%) disease. Thiopurines (about eleven) or anti-TNF agents (approximately 19) were given postoperatively to about half.

Germline CDR1 is SEHNR and CDR2 is FQNEAQ (reference sequence). CDR3 length equals 13 residues. The V gene lost 5 bases and the J gene lost 3 bases, with 10 bases spanning the gap. Study-wide points: Clonal expansions were more frequent in active smokers than non-smokers at surgery. Sorted CD8 T cells held more high-frequency clones than CD4.

Input material: ileal tissue. The chain employs TRBV7-9 and TRBJ1-1; the D is unclear. The clonotype was recovered from an adult with Crohn's disease. This chain's CDR3 is CASSPSRDTEAFF. CDR3 in DNA: TGTGCCAGCAGCCCCAGTCGTGACACTGAAGCTTTCTTT.